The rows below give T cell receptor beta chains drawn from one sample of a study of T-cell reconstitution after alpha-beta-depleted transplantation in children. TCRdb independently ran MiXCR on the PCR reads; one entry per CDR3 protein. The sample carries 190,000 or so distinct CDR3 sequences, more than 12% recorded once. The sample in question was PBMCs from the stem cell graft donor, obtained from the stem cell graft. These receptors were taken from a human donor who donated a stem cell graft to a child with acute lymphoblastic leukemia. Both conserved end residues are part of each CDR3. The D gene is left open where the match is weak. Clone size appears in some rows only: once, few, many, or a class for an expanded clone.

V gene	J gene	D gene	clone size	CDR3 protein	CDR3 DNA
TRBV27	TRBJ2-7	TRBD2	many	CASSLSGRAGGLEQYF	TGTGCCAGCAGTTTAAGCGGGAGGGCCGGGGGACTCGAGCAGTACTTC
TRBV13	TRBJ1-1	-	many	CASSSPTGGSNTEAFF	TGTGCCAGCAGCTCCCCAACTGGGGGCTCGAACACTGAAGCTTTCTTT
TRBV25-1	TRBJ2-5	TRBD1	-	CASSVRTGQGQETQYF	TGTGCCAGCAGTGTGAGGACAGGGCAGGGCCAAGAGACCCAGTACTTC
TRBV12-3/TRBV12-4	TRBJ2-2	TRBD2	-	CASSSPNRGLAITGELFF	TGTGCCAGCAGTTCGCCAAACCGAGGACTAGCTATCACCGGGGAGCTGTTTTTT
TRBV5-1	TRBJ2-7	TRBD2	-	CASSLDGRLYEQYF	TGCGCCAGCAGCTTGGACGGGAGGCTCTACGAGCAGTACTTC
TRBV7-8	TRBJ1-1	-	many	CASTLLKNTEAFF	TGTGCCAGCACTTTACTGAAGAACACTGAAGCTTTCTTT
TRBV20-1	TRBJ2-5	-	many	CSARQEEGWETQYF	TGCAGTGCTCGACAGGAGGAGGGGTGGGAGACCCAGTACTTC
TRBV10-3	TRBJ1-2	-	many	CAISEGGGEYGYTF	TGTGCCATCAGTGAAGGAGGGGGGGAATATGGCTACACCTTC
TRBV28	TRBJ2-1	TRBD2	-	CASSLQIELAGFGNEQFF	TGTGCCAGCAGTCTACAGATCGAACTAGCGGGCTTTGGCAATGAGCAGTTCTTC
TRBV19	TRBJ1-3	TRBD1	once	CASRTGASSGNTIYF	TGTGCCAGTAGGACAGGGGCATCCTCTGGAAACACCATATATTTT
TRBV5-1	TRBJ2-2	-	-	CASSLGGLNTGELFF	TGCGCCAGCAGCTTGGGAGGGCTTAACACCGGGGAGCTGTTTTTT
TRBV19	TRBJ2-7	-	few	CASSSTPSSRYEQYF	TGTGCCAGTAGTTCGACTCCTTCCTCCCGCTACGAGCAGTACTTC
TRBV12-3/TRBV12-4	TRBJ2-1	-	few	CASSFSSDQPSDEQFF	TGTGCCAGCAGTTTTTCTAGCGACCAACCATCGGATGAGCAGTTCTTC
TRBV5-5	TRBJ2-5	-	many	CASSLIGKETQYF	TGTGCCAGCAGCTTAATAGGGAAAGAGACCCAGTACTTC
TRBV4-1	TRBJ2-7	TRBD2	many	CASSQAGWGSSGRVSYEQYF	TGCGCCAGCAGCCAAGCAGGTTGGGGTAGTAGCGGGAGGGTCTCCTACGAGCAGTACTTC
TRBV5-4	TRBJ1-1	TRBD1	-	CASSSPRGQTEAFF	TGTGCCAGCAGCTCACCCAGGGGGCAGACTGAAGCTTTCTTT
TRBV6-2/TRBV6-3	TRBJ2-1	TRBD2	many	CASSPEREQGNEQFF	TGTGCCAGCAGCCCCGAGCGGGAGCAAGGGAATGAGCAGTTCTTC
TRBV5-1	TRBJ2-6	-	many	CASSLFGANVLTF	TGCGCCAGCAGCTTGTTTGGGGCCAACGTCCTGACTTTC
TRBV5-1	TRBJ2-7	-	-	CASSLAEGTQQYF	TGCGCCAGCAGCTTGGCCGAAGGGACCCAGCAGTACTTC
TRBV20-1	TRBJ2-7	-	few	CSAREARQAASEQYF	TGCAGTGCTAGAGAGGCCCGACAGGCCGCCAGCGAGCAGTACTTC
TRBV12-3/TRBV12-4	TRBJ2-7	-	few	CASRTGTEGTYEQYF	TGTGCCAGCAGGACCGGGACCGAGGGGACCTACGAGCAGTACTTC
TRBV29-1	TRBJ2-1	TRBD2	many	CSVEDSGRINEQFF	TGCAGCGTTGAAGATAGCGGGAGAATCAATGAGCAGTTCTTC
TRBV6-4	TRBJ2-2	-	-	CASSDRGNTGELFF	TGTGCCAGCAGTGACAGGGGCAACACCGGGGAGCTGTTTTTT
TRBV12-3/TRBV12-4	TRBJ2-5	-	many	CASSSSRKTQYF	TGTGCCAGCAGTTCTAGCCGGAAGACCCAGTACTTC
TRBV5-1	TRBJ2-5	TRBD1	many	CASRKGARETQYF	TGCGCCAGCAGAAAGGGGGCCAGGGAGACCCAGTACTTC
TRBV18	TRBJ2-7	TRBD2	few	CASSPPASGRGEQYF	TGTGCCAGCTCACCACCTGCTAGCGGGAGAGGCGAGCAGTACTTC
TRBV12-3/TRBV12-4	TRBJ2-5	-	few	CASSLNSGEETQYF	TGTGCCAGCAGTTTAAATAGCGGTGAGGAGACCCAGTACTTC
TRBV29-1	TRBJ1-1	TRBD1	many	CSAQQQPGQMNTEAFF	TGCAGCGCACAACAGCAACCGGGACAGATGAACACTGAAGCTTTCTTT
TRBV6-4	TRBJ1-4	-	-	CASSDSIGGKLFF	TGTGCCAGCAGTGACTCGATAGGAGGAAAACTGTTTTTT
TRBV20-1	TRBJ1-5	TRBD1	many	CSAGDRDQPQHF	TGCAGTGCTGGCGACAGGGACCAGCCCCAGCATTTT
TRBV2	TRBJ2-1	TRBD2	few	CASTRMTSGPNEQFF	TGTGCCAGCACCAGGATGACTAGCGGCCCCAATGAGCAGTTCTTC
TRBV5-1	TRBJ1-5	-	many	CASSKDEGEPQHF	TGCGCCAGCAGCAAAGATGAAGGGGAGCCCCAGCATTTT
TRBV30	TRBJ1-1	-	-	CAWSLGVWDTEAFF	TGTGCCTGGAGTCTAGGGGTGTGGGACACTGAAGCTTTCTTT
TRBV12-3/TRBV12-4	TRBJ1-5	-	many	CASSLSDSPNQPQHF	TGTGCCAGCAGTTTGTCGGACAGCCCTAATCAGCCCCAGCATTTT
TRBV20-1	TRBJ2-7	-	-	CSVRDPADAEFGYEQYF	TGCAGTGTTAGAGATCCTGCCGACGCTGAATTTGGCTACGAGCAGTACTTC
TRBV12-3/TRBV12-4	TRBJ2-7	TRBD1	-	CASSSGQGWAYEQYF	TGTGCCAGCAGTTCGGGACAGGGTTGGGCCTACGAGCAGTACTTC
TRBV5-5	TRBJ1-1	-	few	CASSPGSMNTEAFF	TGTGCCAGCAGCCCTGGCTCCATGAACACTGAAGCTTTCTTT
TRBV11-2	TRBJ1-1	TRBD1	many	CASSRLGGLVSEAFF	TGTGCCAGCAGCCGACTAGGGGGCCTAGTATCTGAAGCTTTCTTT
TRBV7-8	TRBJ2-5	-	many	CASGDLDERQETQYF	TGTGCCAGCGGCGATCTCGACGAGAGGCAAGAGACCCAGTACTTC